Included here is one T cell receptor (beta chain) sequence, with context. This clone was picked up one time. The clone's antigen remains unknown. Base-call qualities are not available, and no considerably larger clone is one nucleotide away. The sample originates from a study of PD-L1 blockade in urothelial cancer (dated 2017 in TCRdb). In terms of the full investigation: Every patient began therapy in about 2014 and was given atezolizumab 1,200 mg intravenously every 3 weeks. About 90% of the 29 patients were identified as males with urothelial cancer of bladder origin, and a prior smoking history was reported by 18 of 29 patients. Patients had an ECOG performance status of 0 or 1 and had received between 0 and 3 prior chemotherapy regimens. Blood samples were analyzed at two time points: 3 weeks after treatment start (second dose) and 6 weeks after treatment start. Blood samples gave a median of around 140,000 T cells and tens of thousands of unique TCRs, with a median clonality of around 0.08. Somatic, immune and clinical correlates of response to PD-L1 blockade with atezolizumab in urothelial cancer were the focus of an exploratory multi-omic analysis. Pretreatment tumor samples and matched peripheral blood, collected serially before and after atezolizumab treatment, underwent TCR sequencing. Durable clinical benefit was defined as a progression-free survival longer than 6 months, and TCR features were additionally tested against progression-free survival and overall survival. In the same patients, whole exome sequencing and RNA sequencing of pretreatment tumors were performed in addition to TCR sequencing. Durable clinical benefit was achieved by nine patients but not by the remaining 20. Pretreatment blood TCR-seq was available for twenty-nine patients, at least one posttreatment blood collection was obtained for 25 or so patients, and tumor TCR-seq was available for 25 or so patients.

The label giving this sample's time point can be read as: peripheral blood 6 weeks after treatment start. The cohort included 29 patients with locally advanced or metastatic urothelial carcinoma who were treated at Memorial Sloan Kettering on a trial protocol. Peripheral blood mononuclear cells were collected pretreatment and during treatment, with between 1 and 8 total time points obtained per patient. The Qiagen DNeasy Blood extraction kit was used to purify genomic DNA from total PBMCs and tumor samples. Collected pretreatment and during treatment, PBMCs were isolated and stored as previously described. Reading the germline V gene gives CDR1 KGHSH and CDR2 LQKENI. Taken from cysteine to phenylalanine, the CDR3 has 16 residues. Only CDR3 DNA is held: 48 bases, read in frame from base 1. Germline trimming amounts to 6 bases on V and 4 bases on J, with 14 as the count of junction bases outside the gene matches.

Each PCR received spiked-in synthetic TCR analog templates so that absolute template abundance could be estimated from read counts. TCRbeta CDR3 regions were amplified from genomic DNA with bias-controlled V and J gene primers using the immunoSEQ assay. Rearranged TCRbeta segments were sequenced at approximately 20X coverage. Processing in the source paper ran as follows. Sequencing errors were corrected by clustering, and CDR3s were annotated against IMGT so that V, D and J genes could be assigned. Out-of-frame and stop-codon sequences were excluded, and only productive TCRbeta rearrangements were used in downstream analyses. Clonality was calculated as one minus the Shannon entropy normalized by the log of the number of unique productive sequences. Fisher's exact test with Benjamini-Hochberg correction, using a cutoff of adjusted p below 0.01, was how clones that differed between time points or between blood and tumor were identified. TCRdb took over this immuneACCESS table, retaining in-frame rearrangements with V and J assigned. Such tables are incomplete; in checked studies, under half of the missing clones stem from an unresolved V gene, and the remainder is unexplained. V and J calls and clone size follow that table, whereas D and trimming were derived from the DNA. The sample has some 120,000 clones on record, around 90% of them singletons. The ten largest account for approximately 3.8% of the sample.

Points the paper makes about the study in general: Because the sample size was small (n ≈ 27) and many exploratory analyses were performed, the results are intended to be hypothesis-generating. Among patients with durable benefit, tumor-associated TCR clones showed greater expansion in peripheral blood 3 weeks after treatment started (n ≈ 23, p = 0.022). Improved progression-free and overall survival was found to be associated with pretreatment peripheral blood TCR clonality below the median.

The rearrangement combines TRBV18 with TRBJ1-2, and 7 junction bases match TRBD1. The specimen was PBMCs, collected around atezolizumab (anti-PD-L1) treatment. The receptor was isolated from a man between 60 and 75 years old with urothelial cancer. The nucleotides read TGTGCCAGCTCTCAAGGACAGGTTCAATCCGGCTATGGCTACACCTTC. It translates as CASSQGQVQSGYGYTF.